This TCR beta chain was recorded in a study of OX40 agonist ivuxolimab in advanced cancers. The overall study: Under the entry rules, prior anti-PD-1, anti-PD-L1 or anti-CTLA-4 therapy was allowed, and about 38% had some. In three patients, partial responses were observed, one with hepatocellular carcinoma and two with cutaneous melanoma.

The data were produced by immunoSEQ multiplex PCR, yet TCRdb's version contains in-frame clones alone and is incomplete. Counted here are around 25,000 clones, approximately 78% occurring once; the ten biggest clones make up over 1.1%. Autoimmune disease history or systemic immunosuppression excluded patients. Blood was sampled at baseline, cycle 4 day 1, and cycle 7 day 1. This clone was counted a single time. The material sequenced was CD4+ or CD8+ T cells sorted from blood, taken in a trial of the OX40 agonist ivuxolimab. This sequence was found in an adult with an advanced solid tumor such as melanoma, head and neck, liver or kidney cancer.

The CDR3 protein is CASSIRGVTEAFF. The CDR3 bases are TGTGCCAGTAGTATTAGGGGGGTCACTGAAGCTTTCTTT. The V gene is TRBV19, the J gene TRBJ1-1; a weak D match, TRBD1 (6 bases). The CDR3 length is 13 residues. Germline CDR1 and CDR2: LNHDA and SQIVND (reference sequence). V gave up 3 bases and J gave up 4 bases, with 9 bases separating them.